The 2 T cell receptor beta chains reported below all come from one sample, sequenced in a study of T cell repertoires in aging, cancer and after chemotherapy. TRB rearrangements spanning V, D and J were amplified using mixed TRB-A/B primers. Via MiXCR, TCRdb re-called the multiplex PCR reads, giving one row per CDR3 protein. The sample records roughly 2,000 distinct CDR3 sequences, roughly 26% being singletons. Peripheral blood genomic DNA, not sorted cells or RNA, was the template. Sequencing used blood. Source of these receptors: a human donor with a solid tumor.

This clonotype ranks as medium-sized. The V call is TRBV6-1, the J call TRBJ1-2; D is undetermined. This CDR3 spans 15 amino acids. Trimming left V 3 bases short and J 0 bases short, with 11 bases between. Germline loops: CDR1 MNHNS, CDR2 SASEGT. The DNA of the CDR3 is TGTGCCAGCAGTGACGACAAGCGGGCTAACTATGGCTACACCTTC. This encodes CASSDDKRANYGYTF.

The chain is built from TRBV12-3 or TRBV12-4 and TRBJ1-3, with D perhaps matching TRBD1 (5 bases). This CDR3 contains 15 residues. Trimming took 6 bases from V and 4 from J, leaving 16 bases between them. CDR3 residues: CASRRDGFVGNTIYF. The CDR3 DNA is TGTGCCAGCAGGAGGGACGGATTCGTCGGAAACACCATATATTTT.